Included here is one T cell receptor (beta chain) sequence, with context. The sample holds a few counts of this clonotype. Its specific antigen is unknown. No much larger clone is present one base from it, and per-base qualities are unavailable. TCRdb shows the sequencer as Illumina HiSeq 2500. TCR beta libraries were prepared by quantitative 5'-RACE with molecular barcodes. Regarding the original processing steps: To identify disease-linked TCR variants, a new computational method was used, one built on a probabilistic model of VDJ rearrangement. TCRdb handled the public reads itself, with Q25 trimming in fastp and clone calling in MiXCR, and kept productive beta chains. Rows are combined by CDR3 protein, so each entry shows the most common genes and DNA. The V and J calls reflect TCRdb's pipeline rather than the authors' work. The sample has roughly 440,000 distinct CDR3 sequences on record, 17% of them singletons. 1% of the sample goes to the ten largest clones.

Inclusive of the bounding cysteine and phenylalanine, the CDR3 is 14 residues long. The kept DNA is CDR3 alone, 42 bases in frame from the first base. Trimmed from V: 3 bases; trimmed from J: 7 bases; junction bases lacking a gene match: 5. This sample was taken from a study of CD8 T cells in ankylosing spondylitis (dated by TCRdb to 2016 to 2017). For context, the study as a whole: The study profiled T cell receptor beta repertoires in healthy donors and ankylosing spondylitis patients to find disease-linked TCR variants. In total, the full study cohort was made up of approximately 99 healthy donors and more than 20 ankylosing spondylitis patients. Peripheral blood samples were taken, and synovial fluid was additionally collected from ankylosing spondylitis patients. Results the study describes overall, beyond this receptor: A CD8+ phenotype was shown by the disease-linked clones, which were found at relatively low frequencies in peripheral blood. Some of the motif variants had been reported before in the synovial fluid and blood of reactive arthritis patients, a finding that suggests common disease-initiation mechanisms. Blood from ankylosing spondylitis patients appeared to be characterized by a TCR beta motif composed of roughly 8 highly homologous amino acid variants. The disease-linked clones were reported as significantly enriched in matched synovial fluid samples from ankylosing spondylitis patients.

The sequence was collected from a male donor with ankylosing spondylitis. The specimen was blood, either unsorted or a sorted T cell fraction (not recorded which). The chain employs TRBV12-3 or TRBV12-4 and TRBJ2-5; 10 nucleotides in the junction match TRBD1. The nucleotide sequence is TGTGCCAGCAGTTTGGGGACAGGGGTGGTGACCCAGTACTTC. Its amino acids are CASSLGTGVVTQYF.